Following are 21 T cell receptor beta chains from one sample sequenced in a study of blood T cell repertoires in COVID-19 (dated by TCRdb to 2020 to 2021). The library was made by the immunoSEQ multiplex PCR assay. Entries here come from immuneACCESS through TCRdb and include only in-frame sequences with V and J called. Some clones fail to appear in such tables; in the studies checked, an unresolved V gene covers under half of the shortfall, and the cause of the remainder is unknown. Here the sample has about 190,000 clones; approximately 82% occur a single time. The ten largest clonotypes hold roughly a tenth of the sample. The sequencing input was peripheral blood. The receptors were gathered from a woman aged 80 or over with active or convalescent COVID-19.

The table lists this clone with a few counts. V gene TRBV5-4 combines with J gene TRBJ2-2; tentative D call: TRBD2 (7 bases). Germline V gene lookup returns CDR1 SGHNT and CDR2 YYREEE (reference sequence). Trimming took off 4 bases at V and 7 bases at J, with 17 bases between the two ends. The CDR3 has 15 amino acids. The CDR3 sequence is CASSRGAGSGGELFF. For the CDR3, the DNA is TGTGCCAGCAGCCGGGGGGCAGGGAGCGGCGGGGAGCTGTTTTTT.

The chain couples TRBV11-3 to TRBJ1-1, with no clear D. V was trimmed by 3 bases and J by 1 base, leaving 9 bases between them. Germline V lookup: CDR1 SGHNT, CDR2 YENEEA. This CDR3 region has 14 residues. The CDR3, as DNA: TGTGCCAGCAGCTTCGGCCCAGGGAACACTGAAGCTTTCTTT. As protein: CASSFGPGNTEAFF. Together with reference TRBV11-3 and TRBJ1-1, the CDR3 gives the full variable domain: EAGVVQSPRYKIIEKKQPVAFWCNPISGHNTLYWYLQNLGQGPELLIRYENEEAVDDSQLPKDRFSAERLKGVDSTLKIQPAELGDSAVYLCASSFGPGNTEAFFGQGTRLTVV.

The table lists this clone with a count of one. An end of the junction does not agree with germline; a read error may underlie this. The chain combines TRBV5-4 with TRBJ1-2; tentative D call: TRBD1 (5 bases). The CDR3 covers 14 residues. Germline CDR1 and CDR2: SGHNT and YYREEE (reference sequence). As DNA, the CDR3 is TGTGCCAGCAGGTTGGATGCAGGGCCGGGCGGCTACACCTTC. Protein: CASRLDAGPGGYTF.

J is TRBJ2-6 and V is TRBV6-6; D gene unclear. This CDR3 is 15 amino acids long. CDR1 and CDR2 (germline): MNHNY, SVGAGI (reference sequence). Trimming removed 6 bases at V and 0 bases at J, with 9 bases between. CDR3 loop: CASRGVRSGANVLTF. CDR3 in DNA: TGTGCCAGCAGGGGCGTTCGCTCTGGGGCCAACGTCCTGACTTTC.

The chain carries TRBV10-2 and TRBJ1-6, with a tentative D call TRBD1 (5 bases). V dropped 6 bases and J dropped 17 bases, with 8 bases sitting between them. This CDR3 is built from 9 residues. In germline, CDR1 is WSHSY, CDR2 SAAADI. The chain's CDR3 is CASRGTFHF. For the CDR3, the DNA is TGCGCCAGCAGAGGGACTTTCCACTTT.

The chain uses TRBV2 and TRBJ1-2; 7 positions agree with TRBD1. The CDR3 sequence is 14 residues long. J gave up 5 bases and V 3 bases, and 6 bases lay outside the gene matches. Germline CDR1 SNHLY, CDR2 FYNNEI. CDR3 in DNA: TGTGCCAGCAGTGAGGAGGGGGCGCATTATGGCTACACCTTC. It is translated as CASSEEGAHYGYTF.

This clone was counted a single time. The chain combines TRBV19 with TRBJ1-1, with D unclear. Deletions cut 5 bases from V and 8 bases from J, with 12 bases between. Germline assignment: CDR1 LNHDA and CDR2 SQIVND (reference sequence). The CDR3 length is 12 residues. DNA for the CDR3: TGTGCCAGTAGTCTCGTCGAGTCGGAAGCTTTCTTT. This translates into CASSLVESEAFF.

The rearrangement uses TRBV29-1 and TRBJ1-2; 11 nucleotides agree with TRBD1. Losses at the gene ends were 5 bases for V and 3 bases for J; bases not matched to a gene: 5. This CDR3 has 14 amino acids. CDR1 SQVTM and CDR2 ANQGSEA come from the germline V gene. The CDR3 protein is CSVKDRGPHYGYTF. The CDR3 DNA sequence: TGCAGCGTTAAGGACAGGGGGCCGCACTATGGCTACACCTTC.

This chain joins TRBV19 and TRBJ1-4; D possibly corresponds to TRBD1 (5 bases). Germline-derived CDR1 and CDR2 are LNHDA and SQIVND (reference sequence). With 7 bases removed from V and 6 bases from J, the gap between germline ends came to 21 bases. This CDR3 has 16 residues. The CDR3 loop reads CASTELPGREDEKLFF. The CDR3 DNA reads as TGTGCCAGTACCGAATTGCCGGGCAGGGAGGATGAAAAACTGTTTTTT.

The J gene is TRBJ1-1, the V gene TRBV19; D is perhaps TRBD1 (6 bases). V was trimmed by 0 bases and J by 8 bases, leaving 10 bases between them. The germline gives CDR1 LNHDA, CDR2 SQIVND (reference sequence). This CDR3 spans 13 amino acids. The CDR3 loop reads CASSIDQGSEAFF. As DNA, the CDR3 is TGTGCCAGTAGTATAGATCAGGGGTCGGAAGCTTTCTTT. Variable domain in full (rest from reference TRBV19 and TRBJ1-1): DGGITQSPKYLFRKEGQNVTLSCEQNLNHDAMYWYRQDPGQGLRLIYYSQIVNDFQKGDIAEGYSVSREKKESFPLTVTSAQKNPTAFYLCASSIDQGSEAFFGQGTRLTVV.

The chain has TRBV12-3 or TRBV12-4 and TRBJ2-1; the D gene is possibly TRBD1 (5 bases). The CDR3 extends over 12 amino acids. V was cut by 6 bases and J by 9 bases, with 12 bases left in between. DNA of the CDR3: TGTGCCAGCAGCTTCTCTACAGGTGAGCAGTTCTTC. Its protein is CASSFSTGEQFF.

This rearrangement joins TRBV2 to TRBJ1-5; 10 positions match TRBD1. Trimming cost V 6 bases and J 4 bases; bases outside gene matches: 9. Germline V gene data show CDR1 as SNHLY and CDR2 as FYNNEI. CDR3 size: 16 residues. CDR3 amino acids: CASRGDRGVPNQPQHF. Here the CDR3 DNA reads TGTGCCAGCAGGGGGGACAGGGGCGTCCCTAATCAGCCCCAGCATTTT.

This clone was counted only a few times. V gene TRBV30 combines with J gene TRBJ1-2; no reliable D call. V lost 2 bases and J 2 bases, leaving 9 bases between the germline ends. Germline V gene sequence: CDR1 GTSNPN, CDR2 SVGIG (reference sequence). CDR3 length: 13 amino acids. The CDR3 region is CAWSRSRNYGYTF. The CDR3 nucleotides are TGTGCCTGGAGTAGGAGTCGGAACTATGGCTACACCTTC.

This clone was counted a few times. This chain connects TRBV14 to TRBJ2-7; D is perhaps TRBD1 (6 bases). Germline V CDR1 and CDR2: SGHDN, FVKESK. V was trimmed by 3 bases and J by 2 bases, leaving 14 bases between them. CDR3 length: 15 residues. CDR3 loop: CASSQVIQGTYEQYF. For the CDR3, the DNA is TGTGCCAGCAGCCAGGTAATCCAGGGGACCTACGAGCAGTACTTC. The full variable domain, in which reference TRBV14 and TRBJ2-7 provide the parts outside the CDR3, is EAGVTQFPSHSVIEKGQTVTLRCDPISGHDNLYWYRRVMGKEIKFLLHFVKESKQDESGMPNNRFLAERTGGTYSTLKVQPAELEDSGVYFCASSQVIQGTYEQYFGPGTRLTVT.

The chain recombines TRBV18 with TRBJ1-1; D unresolved. Germline CDR1 reads KGHSH; CDR2 reads LQKENI. There are 15 residues in the CDR3. Trimming took 2 bases from V and 0 from J, leaving 10 bases between them. The CDR3 here is CASSPIDTLNTEAFF. The DNA for the CDR3 is TGTGCCAGCTCACCAATCGACACTTTGAACACTGAAGCTTTCTTT.

The chain employs TRBV18 and TRBJ1-2; D perhaps matches TRBD1 (5 bases). Trimming took off 0 bases at V and 3 bases at J, with 8 bases between the two ends. Germline values: CDR1 KGHSH, CDR2 LQKENI. CDR3 size: 14 residues. CDR3: CASSPPSGHYGYTF. In DNA form, the CDR3 reads TGTGCCAGCTCACCACCATCAGGGCACTATGGCTACACCTTC.

This clone was picked up a small number of times. The chain uses TRBV5-1 and TRBJ2-7; 12 nucleotides agree with TRBD2. The V segment lost 4 bases and the J segment 5 bases; nucleotides outside the gene matches: 7. From germline, CDR1 is SGHRS and CDR2 YFSETQ. CDR3 length: 15 residues. The DNA for the CDR3 is TGCGCCAGCAGCCCGACTAGCGGGAGTTGGAACGAGCAGTACTTC. Translating it yields CASSPTSGSWNEQYF.

The chain is built from TRBV28 and TRBJ2-7; 7 nucleotides match TRBD1. The V gene's germline CDR1 is MDHEN and CDR2 SYDVKM. The trim removed 5 bases at V and 2 bases at J, leaving 3 bases unmatched. CDR3 length equals 13 residues. The CDR3 DNA reads as TGTGCCAGCAGTCTGACAGGGACCTACGAGCAGTACTTC. Residues: CASSLTGTYEQYF.

The chain links TRBV7-3 to TRBJ1-2, with D possibly being TRBD1 (5 bases). Germline V lookup: CDR1 SGHTA, CDR2 FQGTGA. This CDR3 comprises 15 residues. V lost 5 bases and J 2 bases, leaving 15 bases between the germline ends. CDR3 coding DNA: TGTGCCAGCAGCCAAGGGGCAGGGCGGAACTATGGCTACACCTTC. Residues: CASSQGAGRNYGYTF.

V is TRBV9 and J is TRBJ1-2; possible D gene TRBD1, 5 bases. Per the germline V gene, CDR1 is SGDLS and CDR2 is YYNGEE. V dropped 0 bases and J dropped 7 bases, with 13 bases sitting between them. The CDR3 has 14 residues. CDR3 bases: TGTGCCAGCAGCGTAGGAAGCGGGGGTTCTGGCTACACCTTC. It specifies CASSVGSGGSGYTF.

The chain recombines TRBV6-6 with TRBJ1-2; 7 nucleotides match TRBD1. This CDR3 has 19 residues. Germline values: CDR1 MNHNY, CDR2 SVGAGI (reference sequence). The junction had 18 bases not matched to a gene; V was cut back by 5 bases and J by 0 bases. CDR3 sequence: CASSRSQYRGVLTNYGYTF. The CDR3 DNA reads as TGTGCCAGCAGTCGGAGTCAGTACAGGGGTGTTCTGACTAACTATGGCTACACCTTC.